These T cell receptor beta chains were read from a single sample in a study of CD8 T cells in Susac syndrome. TCRdb called the immunoSEQ multiplex PCR reads again in MiXCR, with one record for every CDR3 protein. Of 75,000 to 95,000 distinct CDR3 sequences listed, approximately 94% are singletons. Sequencing was carried out using CD8+ T cells from PBMCs. These receptors were obtained from a human donor with Susac syndrome. Each CDR3 is given with its conserved first and last residue. D genes are given only for firm matches. Clone size is shown for a subset of rows, as once, few, many or a class of expanded clone.

clone_size: .
v_call: TRBV27
d_call: .
j_call: TRBJ2-7
cdr3_length: 13
cdr3_aa: CASSFRPPYEQYF
cdr3_nt: TGTGCCAGCAGTTTCCGGCCGCCCTACGAGCAGTACTTC

clone_size: .
v_call: TRBV4-1
d_call: .
j_call: TRBJ2-1
cdr3_length: 12
cdr3_aa: CASSPTGIEQFF
cdr3_nt: TGCGCCAGCAGCCCAACAGGGATTGAGCAGTTCTTC

clone_size: .
v_call: TRBV6-1
d_call: TRBD1
j_call: TRBJ2-7
cdr3_length: 15
cdr3_aa: CASSEDRRSSYEQYF
cdr3_nt: TGTGCCAGCAGTGAGGACAGGAGAAGCTCCTACGAGCAGTACTTC

clone_size: .
v_call: TRBV12-5
d_call: .
j_call: TRBJ1-6
cdr3_length: 16
cdr3_aa: CASGPDPSSYNSPLHF
cdr3_nt: TGTGCTAGTGGTCCGGATCCGAGCTCCTATAATTCACCCCTCCACTTT

clone_size: .
v_call: TRBV6-1
d_call: .
j_call: TRBJ2-7
cdr3_length: 13
cdr3_aa: CASSEREDHEQYF
cdr3_nt: TGTGCCAGCAGTGAAAGGGAGGACCACGAGCAGTACTTC

clone_size: .
v_call: TRBV2
d_call: .
j_call: TRBJ1-3
cdr3_length: 15
cdr3_aa: CASSPRGGSGNTIYF
cdr3_nt: TGTGCCAGCAGTCCTCGGGGCGGCTCTGGAAACACCATATATTTT

clone_size: .
v_call: TRBV27
d_call: TRBD2
j_call: TRBJ2-3
cdr3_length: 15
cdr3_aa: CASVPRGRSTDTQYF
cdr3_nt: TGTGCCAGCGTTCCGCGGGGGAGAAGCACAGATACGCAGTATTTT

clone_size: .
v_call: TRBV3-1
d_call: .
j_call: TRBJ1-2
cdr3_length: 13
cdr3_aa: CASSQDPLGGYTF
cdr3_nt: TGTGCCAGCAGCCAAGATCCCCTTGGAGGCTACACCTTC

clone_size: .
v_call: TRBV20-1
d_call: TRBD2
j_call: TRBJ2-1
cdr3_length: 21
cdr3_aa: CSARDRGGVAGAPFSNNEQFF
cdr3_nt: TGCAGTGCTAGAGACAGGGGTGGGGTAGCGGGAGCCCCCTTTTCCAACAATGAGCAGTTCTTC

clone_size: .
v_call: TRBV7-9
d_call: .
j_call: TRBJ1-1
cdr3_length: 12
cdr3_aa: CASSLGGLGAFF
cdr3_nt: TGTGCCAGCAGCTTAGGTGGTTTGGGGGCTTTCTTT

clone_size: .
v_call: TRBV2
d_call: .
j_call: TRBJ2-2
cdr3_length: 16
cdr3_aa: CASNPRVPPNTGELFF
cdr3_nt: TGTGCCAGCAACCCGAGGGTGCCACCGAACACCGGGGAGCTGTTTTTT

clone_size: .
v_call: TRBV7-7
d_call: .
j_call: TRBJ2-5
cdr3_length: 17
cdr3_aa: CASSALQTRVLQETQYF
cdr3_nt: TGTGCTAGCAGCGCACTCCAGACGCGGGTACTCCAAGAGACCCAGTACTTC

clone_size: .
v_call: TRBV20-1
d_call: .
j_call: TRBJ1-4
cdr3_length: 16
cdr3_aa: CSAPNPGTQRREKLFF
cdr3_nt: TGCAGTGCTCCAAACCCCGGGACACAAAGGAGGGAAAAACTGTTTTTT

clone_size: .
v_call: TRBV6-1
d_call: TRBD1
j_call: TRBJ1-6
cdr3_length: 16
cdr3_aa: CASTAWGQGGNSPLHF
cdr3_nt: TGTGCCAGCACCGCATGGGGACAGGGCGGTAATTCACCCCTCCACTTT

clone_size: once
v_call: TRBV19
d_call: .
j_call: TRBJ1-1
cdr3_length: 13
cdr3_aa: CASSTAMNTEAFF
cdr3_nt: TGTGCCAGCTCTACGGCCATGAACACTGAAGCTTTCTTT

clone_size: .
v_call: TRBV27
d_call: .
j_call: TRBJ1-5
cdr3_length: 16
cdr3_aa: CASRTTSQGIYQPQHF
cdr3_nt: TGTGCCAGCAGAACCACATCACAGGGAATCTATCAGCCCCAGCATTTT

clone_size: once
v_call: TRBV6-5
d_call: .
j_call: TRBJ1-1
cdr3_length: 14
cdr3_aa: CASSFSGMNTEAFF
cdr3_nt: TGTGCCAGCAGTTTCTCAGGGATGAACACTGAAGCTTTCTTT

clone_size: .
v_call: TRBV12-3/TRBV12-4
d_call: TRBD1
j_call: TRBJ2-3
cdr3_length: 21
cdr3_aa: CASSSGRDRGVYLRITDTQYF
cdr3_nt: TGTGCCAGCAGTTCCGGCCGGGACAGGGGGGTATATCTCCGCATCACAGATACGCAGTATTTT

clone_size: .
v_call: TRBV4-2
d_call: TRBD1
j_call: TRBJ1-1
cdr3_length: 17
cdr3_aa: CASSQDLRDRVNTEAFF
cdr3_nt: TGTGCCAGCAGCCAAGATCTACGTGACAGGGTGAACACTGAAGCTTTCTTT

clone_size: .
v_call: TRBV14
d_call: .
j_call: TRBJ2-7
cdr3_length: 14
cdr3_aa: CASSRSILSYEQYF
cdr3_nt: TGTGCCAGCAGCCGGAGCATCCTCTCCTACGAGCAGTACTTC

clone_size: .
v_call: TRBV21-1
d_call: .
j_call: TRBJ2-2
cdr3_length: 17
cdr3_aa: CASSVQKLKGLSGELFF
cdr3_nt: TGTGCCAGCAGCGTCCAGAAGCTTAAGGGCCTCTCCGGGGAGCTGTTTTTT

clone_size: .
v_call: TRBV7-9
d_call: .
j_call: TRBJ2-1
cdr3_length: 15
cdr3_aa: CASSRGGGSYNEQFF
cdr3_nt: TGTGCCAGCAGCCGCGGGGGCGGGAGTTACAATGAGCAGTTCTTC

clone_size: .
v_call: TRBV2
d_call: .
j_call: TRBJ2-5
cdr3_length: 13
cdr3_aa: CASSSTGQETQYF
cdr3_nt: TGTGCCAGCAGCTCCACAGGCCAAGAGACCCAGTACTTC

clone_size: .
v_call: TRBV30
d_call: .
j_call: TRBJ2-4
cdr3_length: 13
cdr3_aa: CAWSDVQENIQYF
cdr3_nt: TGTGCCTGGAGTGATGTACAAGAAAACATTCAGTACTTC

clone_size: .
v_call: TRBV3-1
d_call: TRBD2
j_call: TRBJ2-5
cdr3_length: 17
cdr3_aa: CASSQVRTSGLQETQYF
cdr3_nt: TGTGCCAGCAGCCAAGTTAGAACTAGCGGGCTCCAAGAGACCCAGTACTTC

clone_size: .
v_call: TRBV27
d_call: TRBD2
j_call: TRBJ2-7
cdr3_length: 14
cdr3_aa: CASSTQRGSYEQYF
cdr3_nt: TGTGCCAGCAGTACACAGCGGGGGTCCTACGAGCAGTACTTC

clone_size: once
v_call: TRBV11-2
d_call: .
j_call: TRBJ1-4
cdr3_length: 17
cdr3_aa: CASSFLIRGVINEKLFF
cdr3_nt: TGTGCCAGCAGCTTTTTGATCAGGGGCGTTATTAATGAAAAACTGTTTTTT

clone_size: .
v_call: TRBV4-2
d_call: TRBD1
j_call: TRBJ2-4
cdr3_length: 15
cdr3_aa: CASSHGQGSKNIQYF
cdr3_nt: TGTGCCAGCAGCCACGGACAGGGTTCAAAAAACATTCAGTACTTC

clone_size: .
v_call: TRBV7-9
d_call: TRBD1
j_call: TRBJ2-5
cdr3_length: 15
cdr3_aa: CASRTRDRGEETQYF
cdr3_nt: TGTGCCAGCAGGACCCGGGACAGGGGTGAGGAGACCCAGTACTTC

clone_size: .
v_call: TRBV11-2
d_call: .
j_call: TRBJ2-7
cdr3_length: 16
cdr3_aa: CASSYGTVNPYYEQYF
cdr3_nt: TGTGCCAGCAGCTACGGGACCGTTAACCCCTACTACGAGCAGTACTTC

clone_size: .
v_call: TRBV7-2
d_call: .
j_call: TRBJ2-2
cdr3_length: 14
cdr3_aa: CASSEQRAAGELFF
cdr3_nt: TGTGCCAGCAGCGAACAAAGGGCTGCCGGGGAGCTGTTTTTT

clone_size: .
v_call: TRBV6-1
d_call: .
j_call: TRBJ2-7
cdr3_length: 10
cdr3_aa: CASSEDEQYF
cdr3_nt: TGTGCCAGCAGTGAAGACGAGCAGTACTTC

clone_size: .
v_call: TRBV27
d_call: .
j_call: TRBJ2-7
cdr3_length: 11
cdr3_aa: CASSLGNEQYF
cdr3_nt: TGTGCCAGCAGTCTTGGTAACGAGCAGTACTTC

clone_size: .
v_call: TRBV20-1
d_call: TRBD2
j_call: TRBJ2-1
cdr3_length: 15
cdr3_aa: CSAIVGLAGGNEQFF
cdr3_nt: TGCAGTGCTATCGTTGGACTAGCGGGGGGGAATGAGCAGTTCTTC

clone_size: .
v_call: TRBV29-1
d_call: .
j_call: TRBJ1-2
cdr3_length: 12
cdr3_aa: CSVEERRYGYTF
cdr3_nt: TGCAGCGTTGAAGAACGGCGTTATGGCTACACCTTC

clone_size: .
v_call: TRBV28
d_call: TRBD1
j_call: TRBJ2-7
cdr3_length: 13
cdr3_aa: CASGSGTGYEQYF
cdr3_nt: TGTGCCAGCGGATCCGGGACAGGCTACGAGCAGTACTTC

clone_size: .
v_call: TRBV21-1
d_call: .
j_call: TRBJ2-7
cdr3_length: 13
cdr3_aa: CASSNREGGEQYF
cdr3_nt: TGTGCCAGCAGCAACCGTGAAGGTGGCGAGCAGTACTTC

clone_size: .
v_call: TRBV7-2
d_call: .
j_call: TRBJ1-3
cdr3_length: 14
cdr3_aa: CASSLGHSGNTIYF
cdr3_nt: TGTGCCAGCAGCTTAGGGCATTCTGGAAACACCATATATTTT

clone_size: .
v_call: TRBV5-1
d_call: .
j_call: TRBJ1-1
cdr3_length: 15
cdr3_aa: CASSLAPGTNTEAFF
cdr3_nt: TGCGCCAGCAGCTTGGCCCCCGGGACGAACACTGAAGCTTTCTTT

clone_size: .
v_call: TRBV5-1
d_call: .
j_call: TRBJ1-2
cdr3_length: 14
cdr3_aa: CASSLEAGTYGYTF
cdr3_nt: TGCGCCAGCAGCTTGGAGGCAGGTACCTATGGCTACACCTTC

clone_size: .
v_call: TRBV27
d_call: .
j_call: TRBJ1-2
cdr3_length: 13
cdr3_aa: CASSPGPYYGYTF
cdr3_nt: TGTGCCAGCAGTCCCGGGCCGTACTATGGCTACACCTTC

clone_size: .
v_call: TRBV27
d_call: .
j_call: TRBJ1-5
cdr3_length: 15
cdr3_aa: CASSVLGRGNQPQHF
cdr3_nt: TGTGCCAGCAGCGTACTCGGACGTGGCAATCAGCCCCAGCATTTT

clone_size: .
v_call: TRBV11-2
d_call: .
j_call: TRBJ2-7
cdr3_length: 15
cdr3_aa: CASSHEGKGNYEQYF
cdr3_nt: TGTGCCAGCAGCCACGAAGGGAAGGGGAACTACGAGCAGTACTTC

clone_size: .
v_call: TRBV27
d_call: TRBD1
j_call: TRBJ2-2
cdr3_length: 15
cdr3_aa: CASSPTGGFTGELFF
cdr3_nt: TGTGCCAGCAGCCCGACAGGGGGATTCACCGGGGAGCTGTTTTTT

clone_size: .
v_call: TRBV11-2
d_call: TRBD1
j_call: TRBJ2-3
cdr3_length: 17
cdr3_aa: CASSSGTGGYQTDTQYF
cdr3_nt: TGTGCCAGCAGCTCCGGGACAGGGGGCTACCAAACAGATACGCAGTATTTT

clone_size: .
v_call: TRBV30
d_call: TRBD1
j_call: TRBJ2-2
cdr3_length: 15
cdr3_aa: CAWSVDRGRIGELFF
cdr3_nt: TGTGCCTGGAGCGTTGACAGGGGGCGTATCGGGGAGCTGTTTTTT

clone_size: .
v_call: TRBV4-3
d_call: .
j_call: TRBJ2-1
cdr3_length: 16
cdr3_aa: CASSPRDGAMNNEQFF
cdr3_nt: TGCGCCAGCAGCCCCCGGGACGGGGCGATGAACAATGAGCAGTTCTTC

clone_size: .
v_call: TRBV7-2
d_call: .
j_call: TRBJ1-5
cdr3_length: 15
cdr3_aa: CASSLFRDTNQPQHF
cdr3_nt: TGTGCCAGCAGCTTATTCCGGGACACAAATCAGCCCCAGCATTTT

clone_size: .
v_call: TRBV19
d_call: TRBD1
j_call: TRBJ2-1
cdr3_length: 15
cdr3_aa: CASSIGTGGHDEQFF
cdr3_nt: TGTGCCAGTAGTATCGGGACAGGGGGCCACGATGAGCAGTTCTTC

clone_size: .
v_call: TRBV7-2
d_call: TRBD2
j_call: TRBJ2-3
cdr3_length: 14
cdr3_aa: CASSLQRGTDTQYF
cdr3_nt: TGTGCCAGCAGCCTGCAGCGGGGGACAGATACGCAGTATTTT

clone_size: .
v_call: TRBV7-8
d_call: .
j_call: TRBJ1-5
cdr3_length: 17
cdr3_aa: CASSSPAGGSPNQPQHF
cdr3_nt: TGTGCCAGCAGTTCCCCCGCCGGTGGCAGTCCCAATCAGCCCCAGCATTTT

clone_size: .
v_call: TRBV11-2
d_call: TRBD2
j_call: TRBJ2-1
cdr3_length: 20
cdr3_aa: CASSLEGLAETVEPLNEQFF
cdr3_nt: TGTGCCAGCAGCTTAGAGGGACTAGCGGAAACAGTAGAACCCTTGAATGAGCAGTTCTTC

clone_size: .
v_call: TRBV5-4
d_call: TRBD2
j_call: TRBJ2-3
cdr3_length: 17
cdr3_aa: CASRPGGTSKGADTQYF
cdr3_nt: TGTGCCAGCAGACCGGGGGGGACTAGCAAAGGGGCAGATACGCAGTATTTT

clone_size: .
v_call: TRBV24-1
d_call: TRBD1
j_call: TRBJ1-1
cdr3_length: 14
cdr3_aa: CATSDTGTGLGAFF
cdr3_nt: TGTGCCACCAGTGATACCGGGACAGGGTTGGGGGCTTTCTTT

clone_size: .
v_call: TRBV4-1
d_call: TRBD1
j_call: TRBJ1-1
cdr3_length: 17
cdr3_aa: CASSPVPGQGLNTEAFF
cdr3_nt: TGCGCCAGCAGCCCTGTCCCGGGACAGGGTTTGAACACTGAAGCTTTCTTT

clone_size: .
v_call: TRBV7-8
d_call: .
j_call: TRBJ1-3
cdr3_length: 13
cdr3_aa: CASSLGAGNTIYF
cdr3_nt: TGTGCCAGCAGCTTAGGCGCTGGAAACACCATATATTTT

clone_size: .
v_call: TRBV6-5
d_call: TRBD2
j_call: TRBJ2-7
cdr3_length: 17
cdr3_aa: CASSYGLAGGSSYEQYF
cdr3_nt: TGTGCCAGCAGTTACGGTCTAGCGGGAGGTAGCTCCTACGAGCAGTACTTC

clone_size: .
v_call: TRBV20-1
d_call: TRBD2
j_call: TRBJ2-3
cdr3_length: 15
cdr3_aa: CSATTSGGGTDTQYF
cdr3_nt: TGCAGTGCTACCACTAGCGGGGGGGGCACAGATACGCAGTATTTT

clone_size: once
v_call: TRBV12-3/TRBV12-4
d_call: TRBD2
j_call: TRBJ2-5
cdr3_length: 17
cdr3_aa: CASSPTSPGGPQETQYF
cdr3_nt: TGTGCCAGCAGTCCGACCTCGCCGGGAGGCCCCCAAGAGACCCAGTACTTC

clone_size: .
v_call: TRBV7-9
d_call: TRBD1
j_call: TRBJ2-2
cdr3_length: 17
cdr3_aa: CASSRTGVIRDTGELFF
cdr3_nt: TGTGCCAGCAGCCGGACAGGCGTAATTAGGGACACCGGGGAGCTGTTTTTT